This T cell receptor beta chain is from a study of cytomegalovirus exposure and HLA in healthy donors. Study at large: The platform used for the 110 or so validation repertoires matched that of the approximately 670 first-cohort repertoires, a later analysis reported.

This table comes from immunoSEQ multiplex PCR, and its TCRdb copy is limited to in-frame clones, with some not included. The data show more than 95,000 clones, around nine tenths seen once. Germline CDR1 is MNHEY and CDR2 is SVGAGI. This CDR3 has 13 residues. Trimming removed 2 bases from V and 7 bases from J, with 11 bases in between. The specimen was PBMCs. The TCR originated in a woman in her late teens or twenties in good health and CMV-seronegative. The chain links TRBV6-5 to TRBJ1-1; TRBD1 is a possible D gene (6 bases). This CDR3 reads CASSYAYRDEAFF. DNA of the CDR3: TGTGCCAGCAGTTACGCGTACAGGGATGAAGCTTTCTTT.